This T cell receptor beta chain was found in a study of blood T cell repertoires in COVID-19. Whole-study context: Both acute and convalescent COVID-19 samples were obtained from the United States, Italy and Spain. T cells, B-cell-depleted T cells, or PBMCs provided the cDNA or gDNA that served as material.

Trimming stripped 4 bases from V and 2 bases from J, with 9 bases between. Germline V gene data show CDR1 as MNHEY and CDR2 as SMNVEV (reference sequence). The CDR3 is 14 amino acids. Authors' methods: Counts of nucleated cells, estimated from reference gene primer amplification, were obtained. TCRdb keeps only in-frame clones here, not all; method: immunoSEQ multiplex PCR. The D gene and trimming were derived from the DNA, and the V and J assignments and clone size from that table. The sample lists about 170,000 clones, approximately 90% occurring once. The sequenced sample consisted of peripheral blood. This sequence joins TRBV27 and TRBJ1-3; D might be TRBD1 (6 bases). This TCR was recovered from a man aged 50 to 59 who had recovered from COVID-19. The CDR3 spells CASSSRDTGNTIYF. For the CDR3, the DNA is TGTGCCAGCAGTTCCCGGGACACTGGAAACACCATATATTTT.